The 22 T cell receptor beta chains listed next were all sequenced from one sample in a study of blood T cell repertoires in COVID-19. Data came from immunoSEQ multiplex PCR; TCRdb stores just in-frame clones and leaves some out. The sample consists of around 98,000 clones, about 80% of them appearing once. Sequencing was performed on peripheral blood. The receptors shown here come from a man aged 70-80 years with acute or convalescent COVID-19.

The chain joins TRBV5-1 to TRBJ2-5, with TRBD1 matching over 8 bases. V was clipped by 4 bases and J by 3 bases; unmatched bases: 2. The CDR3 contains 13 residues. CDR1 is SGHRS and CDR2 is YFSETQ in the germline V gene. The CDR3: CASSVDREETQYF. The DNA for the CDR3 is TGCGCCAGCAGCGTGGACAGGGAAGAGACCCAGTACTTC.

Only one count was recorded for this clone. The genes are TRBV5-1 and TRBJ2-7; 8 bases are a match to TRBD1. V lost 7 bases and J lost 1; bases outside the gene matches: 4. Germline values: CDR1 SGHRS, CDR2 YFSETQ. CDR3 size: 13 residues. CDR3 protein: CASVRTGSYEQYF. The DNA for the CDR3 is TGCGCCAGCGTTCGGACAGGGTCCTACGAGCAGTACTTC.

The chain has TRBV24-1 and TRBJ2-2; 7 positions agree with TRBD1. J gave up 3 bases and V 9 bases, and 3 bases lay outside the gene matches. Looked up from germline, CDR1 is KGHDR and CDR2 is SFDVKD. This CDR3 is 13 amino acids long. CDR3 nucleotide sequence: TGTGCCACCTACGACAGGGACACCGGGGAGCTGTTTTTT. It is translated as CATYDRDTGELFF.

The V gene is TRBV2, the J gene TRBJ2-5; 7 bases align to TRBD1. The ends lost 10 bases at V and 5 bases at J; junction bases unmatched: 7. CDR1 is SNHLY, CDR2 FYNNEI, per germline. CDR3 length: 12 amino acids. The CDR3 is CATGEGAETQYF. CDR3 DNA: TGTGCCACTGGAGAGGGGGCTGAGACCCAGTACTTC.

The chain is built from TRBV14 and TRBJ1-1; TRBD1 matches at 7 bases. The junction had 6 bases not matched to a gene; V was cut back by 1 base and J by 4 bases. Looked up from germline, CDR1 is SGHDN and CDR2 is FVKESK. The CDR3 sequence is 15 residues long. DNA of the CDR3: TGTGCCAGCAGCCAAGGGGGGGCAGGGGGCACTGAAGCTTTCTTT. It specifies CASSQGGAGGTEAFF.

The chain employs TRBV13 and TRBJ1-3; D is unresolved. CDR3 length: 16 amino acids. The V and J ends lost 5 bases and 0 bases respectively, with 14 bases between them. Germline V gene sequence: CDR1 PRHDT, CDR2 FYEKMQ (reference sequence). The CDR3 nucleotides are TGTGCCAGCAGCCAAAGGCGGGTCATCTCTGGAAACACCATATATTTT. Translation: CASSQRRVISGNTIYF.

The chain uses TRBV20-1 and TRBJ1-4; D is unclear. The CDR3 is made up of 11 amino acids. The V end lost 3 bases, the J end lost 12 bases, and 11 bases lay between the germline ends. Germline CDR1 reads DFQATT; CDR2 reads SNEGSKA (reference sequence). CDR3 nucleotides: TGCAGTGCTAGCGGAGGGCGCGAACTGTTTTTT. Its translation: CSASGGRELFF.

V usage is TRBV13 and J usage is TRBJ1-6; D is unclear. V lost 0 bases and J lost 12, with 9 bases in between. The CDR3 is 13 residues long. Germline-derived CDR1 and CDR2 are PRHDT and FYEKMQ (reference sequence). In DNA, the CDR3 is TGTGCCAGCAGCTTAGGTCCCGTTTTACCCCTCCACTTT. Translation: CASSLGPVLPLHF.

The rearrangement uses TRBV6-2 or TRBV6-3 and TRBJ2-5; TRBD1 might be the D (5 bases). CDR1 is MNHEY, CDR2 SVGEGT, per germline. V was pared by 2 bases and J by 2 bases, with 9 bases between. The CDR3 extends over 14 amino acids. The CDR3 reads CASSYHRQQETQYF. CDR3 coding DNA: TGTGCCAGCAGTTACCACAGGCAACAAGAGACCCAGTACTTC.

The chain employs TRBV28 and TRBJ1-6; D unclear. Germline loops: CDR1 MDHEN, CDR2 SYDVKM. This CDR3 comprises 16 residues. V lost 3 bases, J lost 0 bases, and 9 bases lay in between. DNA for the CDR3: TGTGCCAGCAGTTTCGCGGGGAGCTCCTATAATTCACCCCTCCACTTT. Residues: CASSFAGSSYNSPLHF. The variable domain in full, with the rest retrieved from reference TRBV28 and TRBJ1-6, is DVKVTQSSRYLVKRTGEKVFLECVQDMDHENMFWYRQDPGLGLRLIYFSYDVKMKEKGDIPEGYSVSREKKERFSLILESASTNQTSMYLCASSFAGSSYNSPLHFGNGTRLTVT.

This clone was observed once. The chain employs TRBV6-2 or TRBV6-3 and TRBJ2-1, with 11 bases aligning to TRBD2. The CDR3 runs 15 residues. V was clipped by 2 bases and J by 9 bases; unmatched bases: 6. Per germline, CDR1 MNHEY and CDR2 SVGEGT. The DNA of the CDR3 is TGTGCCAGCAGTTACGAACTAGCGGGAGCTCTTGAGCAGTTCTTC. It yields the protein CASSYELAGALEQFF.

The CDR3 sequence is CASSFPPQGYTF. CDR3 nucleotides: TGTGCCAGCAGTTTCCCCCCCCAAGGCTACACCTTC. The V call is TRBV28, the J call TRBJ1-2; no clear D gene. The CDR3 has 12 residues. V was clipped by 3 bases and J by 8 bases, with 10 bases between them. The V gene's germline CDR1 is MDHEN and CDR2 SYDVKM.

This clone was observed a few times. The rearrangement uses TRBV24-1 and TRBJ2-2; weak D call: TRBD2 (5 bases). Trimming cost V 10 bases and J 2 bases, with 16 bases left between them. Germline V gene data show CDR1 as KGHDR and CDR2 as SFDVKD. CDR3 length: 15 amino acids. CDR3 coding DNA: TGTGCCACGGCGCCGCAGTCGGGAAACACCGGGGAGCTGTTTTTT. This gives the protein CATAPQSGNTGELFF.

V is TRBV5-1 and J is TRBJ2-1, with D unresolved. The V end lost 5 bases, the J end lost 8 bases, and 17 bases lay between the germline ends. CDR1 and CDR2 from the germline V gene are SGHRS and YFSETQ. This CDR3 has 14 residues. CDR3: CASSSRNRFDEQFF. DNA for the CDR3: TGCGCCAGCAGTTCGCGTAACCGCTTCGATGAGCAGTTCTTC.

The chain uses TRBV27 and TRBJ2-2; maybe TRBD1 (5 bases). The V end lost 1 base, the J end lost 3 bases, and 21 bases lay between the germline ends. The germline V gene encodes CDR1 MNHEY and CDR2 SMNVEV (reference sequence). The CDR3 contains 19 residues. CDR3 DNA sequence: TGTGCCAGCAGTTTATTCACGTCAATTTCGGACACATACACCGGGGAGCTGTTTTTT. Translating gives CASSLFTSISDTYTGELFF.

This clone was recorded once. This rearrangement joins TRBV12-2 to TRBJ2-1; the table's D call TRBD2 went unverified against the DNA. TRBV12-2 is recorded as a pseudogene. This CDR3 has 23 amino acids. The CDR3, as DNA: TGTGCAAGTCGCTTAGCGGTGCGGAAGAGGAGCCGAAGGTTTATCGATTTGGACAATGAGCAGTTCTTC. This sequence encodes CASRLAVRKRSRRFIDLDNEQFF.

The rearrangement links TRBV28 to TRBJ2-6, with D unresolved. V was clipped by 4 bases and J by 4 bases, with 8 bases between them. This CDR3 region has 14 residues. CDR1 is MDHEN, CDR2 SYDVKM, per germline. Written as DNA, the CDR3 is TGTGCCAGCAGTTCCCCCGGGGGGGCCAACGTCCTGACTTTC. Translation gives CASSSPGGANVLTF.

This chain uses TRBV5-1 with TRBJ1-4; D might be TRBD1 (6 bases). CDR3 length: 15 amino acids. Germline CDR1 reads SGHRS; CDR2 reads YFSETQ. Trimming shortened V by 4 bases and J by 5 bases, and 15 bases separated the two germline ends. The CDR3 loop reads CASSGAGTLNEKLFF. CDR3 bases: TGCGCCAGCAGCGGGGCCGGGACACTAAATGAAAAACTGTTTTTT.

J is TRBJ1-2 and V is TRBV3-1 (or the pseudogene TRBV3-2), with 9 bases matching TRBD1. The germline V gene encodes CDR1 LGHDT and CDR2 YNNKEL (reference sequence). This CDR3 has 13 amino acids. The V segment lost 3 bases and the J segment 6 bases; nucleotides outside the gene matches: 2. Here the CDR3 reads CASSQGQGHGYTF. DNA of the CDR3: TGTGCCAGCAGCCAGGGACAGGGCCATGGCTACACCTTC.

This clone was seen many times. V usage is TRBV6-1 and J usage is TRBJ1-2, with D possibly being TRBD1 (5 bases). The V gene's germline CDR1 is MNHNS and CDR2 SASEGT. V lost 1 base and J lost 2, with 5 bases in between. The CDR3 has 13 residues. The CDR3 protein is CASSEEGNYGYTF. CDR3 nucleotides: TGTGCCAGCAGTGAAGAGGGGAACTATGGCTACACCTTC.

The DNA for the CDR3 is TGTGCCAGCAGTTCGTTGGACATGAGGTTCTACGAGCAGTACTTC. Its translation is CASSSLDMRFYEQYF. The J gene is TRBJ2-7, the V gene TRBV27; D is possibly TRBD1 (5 bases). The V gene lost 4 bases and the J gene lost 3 bases, with 16 bases spanning the gap. Germline V gene sequence: CDR1 MNHEY, CDR2 SMNVEV (reference sequence). This CDR3 is 15 amino acids long.

The chain couples TRBV4-2 to TRBJ2-5; D is ambiguous. The germline CDR1 and CDR2 sequences are LGHNA and YNFKEQ. V lost 1 base, J lost 2 bases, and 5 bases lay in between. This CDR3 comprises 13 residues. Written as DNA, the CDR3 is TGTGCCAGCAGCCAAGGTTATCAAGAGACCCAGTACTTC. Translation gives CASSQGYQETQYF.